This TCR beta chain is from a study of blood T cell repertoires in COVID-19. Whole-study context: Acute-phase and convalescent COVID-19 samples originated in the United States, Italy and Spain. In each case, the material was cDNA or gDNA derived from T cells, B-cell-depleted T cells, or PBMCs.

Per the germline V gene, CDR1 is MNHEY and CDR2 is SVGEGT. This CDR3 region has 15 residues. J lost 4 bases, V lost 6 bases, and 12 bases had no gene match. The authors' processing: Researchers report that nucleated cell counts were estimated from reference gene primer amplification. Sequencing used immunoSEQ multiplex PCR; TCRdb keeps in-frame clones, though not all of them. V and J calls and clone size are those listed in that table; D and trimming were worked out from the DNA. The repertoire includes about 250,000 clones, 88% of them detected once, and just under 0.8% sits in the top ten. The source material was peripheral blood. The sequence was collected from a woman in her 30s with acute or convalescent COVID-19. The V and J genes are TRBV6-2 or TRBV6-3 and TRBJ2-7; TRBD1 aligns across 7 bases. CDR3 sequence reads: CASSHPRRGIYEQYF. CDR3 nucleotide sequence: TGTGCCAGCAGCCACCCCCGCAGGGGGATATACGAGCAGTACTTC.